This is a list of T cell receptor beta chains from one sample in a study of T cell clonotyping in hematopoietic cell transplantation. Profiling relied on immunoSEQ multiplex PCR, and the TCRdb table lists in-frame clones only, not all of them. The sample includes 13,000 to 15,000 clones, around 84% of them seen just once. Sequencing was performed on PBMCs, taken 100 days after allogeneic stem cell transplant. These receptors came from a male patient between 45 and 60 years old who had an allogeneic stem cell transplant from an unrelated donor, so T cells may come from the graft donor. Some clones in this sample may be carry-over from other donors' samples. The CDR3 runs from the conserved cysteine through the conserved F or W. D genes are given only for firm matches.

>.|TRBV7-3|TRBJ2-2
CASSSTRGPGELFF
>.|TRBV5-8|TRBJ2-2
CASSPVGDGELFF
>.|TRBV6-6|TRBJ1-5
CASSYGEHQPQHF
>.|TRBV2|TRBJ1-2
CASSEAGLSYGYTF
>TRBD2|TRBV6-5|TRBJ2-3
CASSSSGGHTDTQYF
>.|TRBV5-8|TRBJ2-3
CASRQNGDFPSTDTQYF
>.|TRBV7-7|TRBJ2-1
CASSASGGTYNEQFF
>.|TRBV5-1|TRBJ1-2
CASSLYLGGGIYGYTF
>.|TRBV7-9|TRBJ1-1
CASSLDGGGTEAFF
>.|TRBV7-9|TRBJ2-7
CASSLESSRSPYEQYF
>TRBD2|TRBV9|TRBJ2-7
CASSVGLTSAVYEQYF
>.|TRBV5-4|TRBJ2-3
CASSAPDSGTDTQYF
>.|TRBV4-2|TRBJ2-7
CASSQVGQARSYEQYF
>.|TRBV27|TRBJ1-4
CASSSRPGPVKGFNEKLFF
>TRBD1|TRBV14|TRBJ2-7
CASSQRDSSYEQYF
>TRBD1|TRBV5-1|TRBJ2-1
CASRAYGDSDYYNEQFF
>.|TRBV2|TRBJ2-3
CASRPDTQYF
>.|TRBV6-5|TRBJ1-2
CASSYSRGGSDGYTF
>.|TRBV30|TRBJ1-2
CAWSGWDTNYGYTF
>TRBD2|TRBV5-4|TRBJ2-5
CASSAGTSGGYETQYF
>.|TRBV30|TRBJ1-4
CAWSSRGAGEKLFF
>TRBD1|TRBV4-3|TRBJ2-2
CASSVDRGGNTGELFF
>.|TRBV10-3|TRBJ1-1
CAISRQGNTEAFF
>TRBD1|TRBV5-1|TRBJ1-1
CASNTGDLNTEAFF
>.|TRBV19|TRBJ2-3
CASSMAWDNTDTQYF
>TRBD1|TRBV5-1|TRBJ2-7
CASSPGTGTSYEQYF